The present TCR beta chain was sequenced within a study of blood T cell repertoires in COVID-19. Study context: Donors in the United States, Italy and Spain gave samples during acute or convalescent COVID-19.

Participants were aged roughly 18 to 90 years, lived in 20 to 25 US areas, and enrolled virtually. Recovery meant two consecutive negative NP/OP PCR tests, professional clearance, or resolved symptoms. Only in-frame clones appear in the TCRdb table, and some are missing; sequencing was by immunoSEQ multiplex PCR. Of approximately 200,000 clones listed, more than 75% were seen once; the top ten hold about 9.6%. The sequence derives from a young woman who had recovered from COVID-19. Specimen: PBMCs or T cells enriched from blood (not recorded which).

For the CDR3, the DNA is TGTGCCAGCAGCCGACAGGGTAACTATGGCTACACCTTC. It yields the protein CASSRQGNYGYTF. The genes are TRBV3-1 (or the pseudogene TRBV3-2) and TRBJ1-2, with 7 positions matching TRBD1. From germline, CDR1 is LGHDT and CDR2 YNNKEL (reference sequence). With 4 bases clipped from V and 1 base from J, the junction kept 0 bases outside the gene matches. This CDR3 is built from 13 residues.